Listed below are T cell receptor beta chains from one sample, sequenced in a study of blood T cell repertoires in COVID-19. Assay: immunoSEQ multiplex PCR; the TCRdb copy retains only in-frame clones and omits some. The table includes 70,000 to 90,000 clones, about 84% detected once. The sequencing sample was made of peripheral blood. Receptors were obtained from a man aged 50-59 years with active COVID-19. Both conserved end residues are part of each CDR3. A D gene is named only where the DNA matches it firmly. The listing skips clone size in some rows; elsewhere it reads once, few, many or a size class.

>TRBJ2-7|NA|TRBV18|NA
TGTGCCAGCTCACCCCCCCCCGGGAGTAGCTACGAGCAGTACTTC
CASSPPPGSSYEQYF
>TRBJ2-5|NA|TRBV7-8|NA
TGTGCCAGCAGCACCGGGACAAGGGTAAAAGAGACCCAGTACTTC
CASSTGTRVKETQYF
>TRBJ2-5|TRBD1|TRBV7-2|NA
TGTGCCAGCAGCACAGGGGGAGGTGAAGAGACCCAGTACTTC
CASSTGGGEETQYF
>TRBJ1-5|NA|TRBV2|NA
TGTGCCAGCAGTGGAGATCATCAGCCCCAGCATTTT
CASSGDHQPQHF
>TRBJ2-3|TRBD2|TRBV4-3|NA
TGCGCCAGCAGCCAAGATCGGGCGGGGGGCTCAGATACGCAGTATTTT
CASSQDRAGGSDTQYF
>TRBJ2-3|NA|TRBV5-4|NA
TGTGCCAGCAGCTCAGGACAGACCACAGATACGCAGTATTTT
CASSSGQTTDTQYF
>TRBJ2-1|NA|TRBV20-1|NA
TGCAGTGCTAGTGTCCGGGTGAGGCCCCACTCTCAGTTCTTC
CSASVRVRPHSQFF
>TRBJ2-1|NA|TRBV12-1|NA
TGTGCCAGCAGCTTTGACGGGAGGGGCAATGAGCAGTTCTTC
CASSFDGRGNEQFF
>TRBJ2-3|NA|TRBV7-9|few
TGTGCCAGCAGCTTAGAGGGGAGCACAGATACGCAGTATTTT
CASSLEGSTDTQYF
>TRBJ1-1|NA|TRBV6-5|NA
TGTGCCCTTGGGGGCAGTTCTATGAACACTGAAGCTTTCTTT
CALGGSSMNTEAFF
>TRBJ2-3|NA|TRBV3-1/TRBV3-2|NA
TGTGCCAGCAGTCGGATCATGTGGTGCCAGGCGGATACGCAGTATTTT
CASSRIMWCQADTQYF
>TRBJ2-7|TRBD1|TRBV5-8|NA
TGTGCCAGCAGCCCGACCGGGACAGCATACGAGCAGTACTTC
CASSPTGTAYEQYF
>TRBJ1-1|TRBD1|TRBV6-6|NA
TGTGCCAGCAAGCGGACAGGAAACACTGAAGCTTTCTTT
CASKRTGNTEAFF
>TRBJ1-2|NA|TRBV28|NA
TGTGCCAGCAGTTTGGGCCACGCCTCGGGGTATGGCTACACCTTC
CASSLGHASGYGYTF
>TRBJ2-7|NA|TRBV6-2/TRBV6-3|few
TGTGCCAGCAGTTACGACAGGACCTCCTACGAGCAGTACTTC
CASSYDRTSYEQYF
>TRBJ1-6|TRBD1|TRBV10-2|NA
TGCGCCAGCAGTGACAGGGGGCTTCACCCCCTCCACTTT
CASSDRGLHPLHF
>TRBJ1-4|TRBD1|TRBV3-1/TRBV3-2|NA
TGTGCCAGCAGCCAAGAGTCGGACAGGTCTCGTGAAAAACTGTTTTTT
CASSQESDRSREKLFF
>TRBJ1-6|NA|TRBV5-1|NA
TGCGCCAGCAGTCGCGGACAGTCCTATAATTCACCCCTCCACTTT
CASSRGQSYNSPLHF
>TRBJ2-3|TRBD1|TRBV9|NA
TGTGCCAGCAGCGCACAGGGGTACACAGATACGCAGTATTTT
CASSAQGYTDTQYF
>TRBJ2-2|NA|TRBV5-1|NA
TGCGCCAGCAGCTTCTCCTACACCGGGGAGCTGTTTTTT
CASSFSYTGELFF
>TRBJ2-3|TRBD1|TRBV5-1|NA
TGCGCCAGCAGCTCGGGACAGACTAGCACAGATACGCAGTATTTT
CASSSGQTSTDTQYF
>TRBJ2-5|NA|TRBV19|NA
TGTGCCAGTAGTATCCTTACAGGGAGTGAGACCCAGTACTTC
CASSILTGSETQYF
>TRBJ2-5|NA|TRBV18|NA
TGTGCCAGCTCACCAGGGCCACCCCGGGAGGAGACCCAGTACTTC
CASSPGPPREETQYF
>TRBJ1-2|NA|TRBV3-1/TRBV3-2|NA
TGTGCCAGCAACCTGGGAGGGGCTAACTATGGCTACACCTTC
CASNLGGANYGYTF
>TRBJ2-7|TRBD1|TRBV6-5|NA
TGTGCCAGCAGTTATGGTCCCCCGGGACAGGGTGACGAGCAGTACTTC
CASSYGPPGQGDEQYF
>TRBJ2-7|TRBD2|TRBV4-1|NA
TGCGCCAGCAGCCAAGATGATTCTTTAGCGGGAGTTCGGGAGCAGTACTTC
CASSQDDSLAGVREQYF
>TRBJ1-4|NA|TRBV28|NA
TGTGCCAGGAAGAGAGGGGGAAATGAAAAACTGTTTTTT
CARKRGGNEKLFF
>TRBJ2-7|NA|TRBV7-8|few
TGTGCCAGCAGCTTAGGGGCCCTCGGCGAGCAGTACTTC
CASSLGALGEQYF
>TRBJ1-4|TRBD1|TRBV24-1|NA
TGTGCCACCAGTGATACCACAGGGGACGGTGAAAAACTGTTTTTT
CATSDTTGDGEKLFF
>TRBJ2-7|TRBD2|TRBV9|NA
TGTGCCAGCAGCGTGGTGGGGGGAGGGCGCGACGAGCAGTACTTC
CASSVVGGGRDEQYF
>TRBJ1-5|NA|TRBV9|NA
TGTGCCAGCAGCGTAGGAGGGGGGGGCAATCAGCCCCAGCATTTT
CASSVGGGGNQPQHF
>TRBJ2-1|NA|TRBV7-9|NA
TGTGCCCAAGGGAGCTCCTACAATGAGCAGTTCTTC
CAQGSSYNEQFF
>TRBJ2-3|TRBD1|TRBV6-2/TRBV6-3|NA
TGTGCCAGCAGTAAACAGGGGGCGACAGATACGCAGTATTTT
CASSKQGATDTQYF
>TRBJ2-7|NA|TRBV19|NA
TGTGCCAGTAGTATAATTAGCATGGCTGGAAACTACGAGCAGTACTTC
CASSIISMAGNYEQYF
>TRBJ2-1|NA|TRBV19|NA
TGTGCCAGTAGTTCTATATCAGGAGAGCAGTTCTTC
CASSSISGEQFF
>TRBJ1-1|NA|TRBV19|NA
TGTGCCAGTAACGGGGGAAACATGAACACTGAAGCTTTCTTT
CASNGGNMNTEAFF
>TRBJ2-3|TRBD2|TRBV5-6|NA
TGTGCCAGCAGCTTGTCTTCTAGCGGACCGTATACGCAGTATTTT
CASSLSSSGPYTQYF
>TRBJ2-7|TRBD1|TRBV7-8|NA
TGTGCCAGCAGCTCCCGAACAGGGGAAGGGACCTACGAGCAGTACTTC
CASSSRTGEGTYEQYF
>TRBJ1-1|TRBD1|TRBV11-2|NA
TGTGCCAGCAGCCTCACAGGGGGTAACACTGAAGCTTTCTTT
CASSLTGGNTEAFF